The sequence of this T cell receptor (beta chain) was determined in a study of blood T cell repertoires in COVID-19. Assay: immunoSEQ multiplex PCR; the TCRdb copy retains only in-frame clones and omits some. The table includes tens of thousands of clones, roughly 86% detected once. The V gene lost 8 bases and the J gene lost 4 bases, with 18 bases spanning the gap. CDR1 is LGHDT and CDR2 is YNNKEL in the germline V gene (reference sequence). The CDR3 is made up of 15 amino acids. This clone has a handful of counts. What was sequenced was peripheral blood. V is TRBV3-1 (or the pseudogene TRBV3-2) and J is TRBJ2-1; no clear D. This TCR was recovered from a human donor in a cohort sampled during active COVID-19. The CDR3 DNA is TGTGCCAGCTCAAGACCAGGTCGTGGGTACAATGAGCAGTTCTTC. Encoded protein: CASSRPGRGYNEQFF.